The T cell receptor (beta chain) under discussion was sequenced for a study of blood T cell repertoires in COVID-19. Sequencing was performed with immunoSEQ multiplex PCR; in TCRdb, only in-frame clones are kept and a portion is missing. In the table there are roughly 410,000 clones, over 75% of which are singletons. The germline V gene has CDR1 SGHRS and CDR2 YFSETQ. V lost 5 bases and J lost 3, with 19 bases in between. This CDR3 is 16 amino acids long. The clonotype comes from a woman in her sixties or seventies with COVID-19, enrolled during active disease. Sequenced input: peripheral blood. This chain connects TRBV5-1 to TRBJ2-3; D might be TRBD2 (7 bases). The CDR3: CASRGRAGTTTDTQYF. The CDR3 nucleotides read TGCGCCAGCAGGGGGCGAGCGGGGACAACTACAGATACGCAGTATTTT.